This T cell receptor (beta chain) was identified in a study of shared T cell receptors in the human thymus. Repertoires were generated with immunoSEQ multiplex PCR, while TCRdb's copy carries only in-frame clones and drops some. The data hold under 700,000 clones, with more than 75% observed a single time. Trimming removed 1 base at V and 2 bases at J, with 8 bases between. The germline V gene encodes CDR1 SGHNT and CDR2 YENEEA. This CDR3 has 14 residues. This sample also appeared in a second study, on human thymus T cells. Turning to that study: Resections were taken during corrective heart surgery, and the thymus tissue came from these. Apparent bias marked the V and J gene usage of thymic and blood repertoires. Related studies noted strongly shared thymic repertoires across unrelated people.

Material for sequencing was thymocytes. The V gene is TRBV11-3, the J gene TRBJ2-5; D is possibly TRBD1 (6 bases). This receptor was taken from a boy under two years old with a congenital heart defect. CDR3 residues: CASSLGTVQETQYF. Here the CDR3 DNA reads TGTGCCAGCAGCTTAGGGACAGTGCAAGAGACCCAGTACTTC.